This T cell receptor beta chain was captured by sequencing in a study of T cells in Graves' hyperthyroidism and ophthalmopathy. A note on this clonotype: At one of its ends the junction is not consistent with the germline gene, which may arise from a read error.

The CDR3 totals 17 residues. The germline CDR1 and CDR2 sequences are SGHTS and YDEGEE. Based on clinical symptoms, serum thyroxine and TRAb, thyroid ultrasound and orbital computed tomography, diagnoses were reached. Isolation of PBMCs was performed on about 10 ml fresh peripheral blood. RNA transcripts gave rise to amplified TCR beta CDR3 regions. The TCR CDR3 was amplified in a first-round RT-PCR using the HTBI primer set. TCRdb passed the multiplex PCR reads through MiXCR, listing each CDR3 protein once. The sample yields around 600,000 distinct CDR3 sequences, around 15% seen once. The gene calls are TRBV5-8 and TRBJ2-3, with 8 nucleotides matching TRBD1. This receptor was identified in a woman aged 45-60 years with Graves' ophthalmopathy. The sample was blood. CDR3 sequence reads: CASSQDPGQGRTDTQYF. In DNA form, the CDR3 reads TGCGCCAGCAGCCAAGATCCTGGACAGGGACGCACAGATACGCAGTATTTT.